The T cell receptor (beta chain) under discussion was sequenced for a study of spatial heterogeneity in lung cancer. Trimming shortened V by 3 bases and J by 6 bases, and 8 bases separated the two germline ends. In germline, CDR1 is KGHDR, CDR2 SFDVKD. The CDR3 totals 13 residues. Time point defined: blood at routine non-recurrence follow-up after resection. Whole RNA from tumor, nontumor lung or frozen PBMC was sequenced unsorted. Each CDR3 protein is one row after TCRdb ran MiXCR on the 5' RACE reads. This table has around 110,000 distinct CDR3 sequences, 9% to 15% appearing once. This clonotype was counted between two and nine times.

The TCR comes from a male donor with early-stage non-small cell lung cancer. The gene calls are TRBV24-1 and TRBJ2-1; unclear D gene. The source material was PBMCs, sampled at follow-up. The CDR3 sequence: CATSDPGPNEQFF. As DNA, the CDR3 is TGTGCCACCAGTGATCCCGGGCCCAATGAGCAGTTCTTC.